Following are 26 T cell receptor beta chains from one sample sequenced in a study of graft-versus-host responses after intestinal transplantation. Using immunoSEQ multiplex PCR, the repertoire was profiled, and TCRdb retains in-frame clones only, with some absent. The repertoire has 40,000 to 55,000 clones, 95% of them found once; the top ten carry 0.2% to 0.25%. No cognate antigen is known for these TCRs. The sequencing here drew on unstimulated CD8+ T cells sorted from spleen or lymph node cells, taken before transplant. These receptors originate from a human donor who was the organ donor for an intestinal transplant.

The chain employs TRBV30 and TRBJ2-5; 8 nucleotides line up with TRBD2. The DNA matches TRBJ2-7 better at its end, which makes the J call doubtful. The germline gives CDR1 GTSNPN, CDR2 SVGIG (reference sequence). The CDR3 is made up of 15 amino acids. CDR3: CAWSVYGGAAYEQYF. Here the CDR3 DNA reads TGTGCCTGGAGTGTATACGGGGGGGCCGCCTACGAGCAGTACTTC.

The chain recombines TRBV29-1 with TRBJ1-1; 8 nucleotides agree with TRBD1. CDR3 length equals 13 residues. The germline V gene encodes CDR1 SQVTM and CDR2 ANQGSEA. The V segment lost 6 bases and the J segment 9 bases; nucleotides outside the gene matches: 12. In nucleotides, the CDR3 is TGCAGCGTGTTGATTGGACAGGGACTTCAAGCTTTCTTT. Protein: CSVLIGQGLQAFF.

J is TRBJ2-6 and V is TRBV10-3, with D perhaps given as TRBD1 or TRBD2 (5 bases each). CDR1 and CDR2 from the germline V gene are ENHRY and SYGVKD. The length of the CDR3 is 19 residues. The V end was cut by 2 bases, the J end by 1 base, with 18 bases between. CDR3 sequence reads: CAISESMGPRLSGANVLTF. The CDR3 nucleotides are TGTGCCATCAGTGAGAGCATGGGACCGCGGCTTTCTGGGGCCAACGTCCTGACTTTC.

This chain uses TRBV27 with TRBJ2-1; 13 positions match TRBD2. The CDR3 length is 13 residues. Germline CDR1 is MNHEY and CDR2 is SMNVEV (reference sequence). The ends lost 8 bases at V and 6 bases at J; junction bases unmatched: 1. CDR3 coding DNA: TGTGCCAGCCGACTAGCGGGGGGCAATGAGCAGTTCTTC. As protein: CASRLAGGNEQFF.

The rearrangement joins TRBV27 to TRBJ1-1; 8 nucleotides align to TRBD1. The CDR3 is 14 residues long. Germline CDR1 is MNHEY and CDR2 is SMNVEV (reference sequence). Trimming cost V 5 bases and J 1 base; bases outside gene matches: 3. CDR3: CASSPTGGNTEAFF. The DNA for the CDR3 is TGTGCCAGCAGTCCCACAGGGGGGAACACTGAAGCTTTCTTT.

The V gene is TRBV7-9, the J gene TRBJ1-3; D is ambiguous. The CDR3 is 15 residues long. V was pared by 3 bases and J by 2 bases, with 11 bases between. CDR1 is SEHNR and CDR2 is FQNEAQ in the germline V gene (reference sequence). The CDR3 sequence: CASSFLAVAGNTIYF. In DNA form, the CDR3 reads TGTGCCAGCAGCTTCCTGGCGGTTGCTGGAAACACCATATATTTT. Variable domain in full (rest from reference TRBV7-9 and TRBJ1-3): DTGVSQNPRHKITKRGQNVTFRCDPISEHNRLYWYRQTLGQGPEFLTYFQNEAQLEKSRLLSDRFSAERPKGSFSTLEIQRTEQGDSAMYLCASSFLAVAGNTIYFGEGSWLTVV.

This chain joins TRBV2 and TRBJ2-5; maybe TRBD1 (6 bases). The germline V gene has CDR1 SNHLY and CDR2 FYNNEI. The CDR3 is 13 amino acids. Deletions cut 8 bases from V and 4 bases from J, with 14 bases between. The CDR3 region is CASGTGLRETQYF. In DNA form, the CDR3 reads TGTGCCAGCGGAACAGGGTTGCGAGAGACCCAGTACTTC.

The rearrangement links TRBV9 to TRBJ1-2; D is unclear. The V gene's germline CDR1 is SGDLS and CDR2 YYNGEE. The CDR3 is made up of 16 amino acids. V gave up 4 bases and J gave up 12 bases, with 28 bases separating them. CDR3 loop: CASSYGEGGQDDGNTF. For the CDR3, the DNA is TGTGCCAGCAGCTATGGCGAGGGAGGGCAGGACGACGGGAACACCTTC.

The chain uses TRBV6-1 and TRBJ2-2; D gene ambiguous. Per the germline V gene, CDR1 is MNHNS and CDR2 is SASEGT. CDR3 length: 10 residues. V lost 7 bases to trimming and J lost 3 bases, with 0 bases between them. DNA for the CDR3: TGTGCCAGCAACACCGGGGAGCTGTTTTTT. It codes for CASNTGELFF.

V and J are TRBV28 and TRBJ2-7; 11 bases are a match to TRBD2. CDR3 length: 17 amino acids. Trimming removed 2 bases from V and 0 bases from J; junction bases left unmatched: 6. Germline values: CDR1 MDHEN, CDR2 SYDVKM. CDR3 bases: TGTGCCAGCAGTTTACGTCGACTAGCGGGGAACTCCTACGAGCAGTACTTC. As protein: CASSLRRLAGNSYEQYF.

This rearrangement joins TRBV27 to TRBJ2-2; D ambiguous. Germline V gene sequence: CDR1 MNHEY, CDR2 SMNVEV (reference sequence). Trimming removed 5 bases from V and 4 bases from J, with 5 bases in between. CDR3 length: 12 amino acids. The CDR3 loop reads CASSDPTGELFF. Written as DNA, the CDR3 is TGTGCCAGCAGTGACCCCACCGGGGAGCTGTTTTTT.

The rearrangement uses TRBV9 and TRBJ2-7; D gene unclear. Trimming stripped 5 bases from V and 3 bases from J, with 12 bases between. In germline, CDR1 is SGDLS, CDR2 YYNGEE. CDR3 length equals 13 residues. The CDR3 DNA is TGTGCCAGCAGTCCGGGCTATGACTACGAGCAGTACTTC. Its translation: CASSPGYDYEQYF.

This chain links TRBV6-5 with TRBJ1-1; perhaps TRBD1 as D (5 bases). CDR1 is MNHEY and CDR2 is SVGAGI in the germline V gene. This CDR3 has 16 residues. Trimming pared 0 bases from V and 2 bases from J, leaving 13 bases between. CDR3 loop: CASSYSVGGTNTEAFF. The CDR3 nucleotides are TGTGCCAGCAGTTACTCGGTCGGGGGTACAAACACTGAAGCTTTCTTT.

The V gene is TRBV30, the J gene TRBJ1-1; a weak D match, TRBD1 (6 bases). Germline-derived CDR1 and CDR2 are GTSNPN and SVGIG (reference sequence). Trimming removed 4 bases at V and 0 bases at J, with 9 bases between. This CDR3 contains 13 residues. The CDR3 coding sequence is TGTGCCTGGAACGGGGGGCTGAACACTGAAGCTTTCTTT. Its translation is CAWNGGLNTEAFF.

The gene calls are TRBV7-9 and TRBJ2-7; the match to TRBD2 covers 11 bases. The junction had 15 bases not matched to a gene; V was cut back by 5 bases and J by 3 bases. The germline V gene encodes CDR1 SEHNR and CDR2 FQNEAQ (reference sequence). The CDR3 runs 18 residues. CDR3 nucleotide sequence: TGTGCCAGCAGCCCCCCCCCTAGCGGGGGGCTTGTGGGCTACGAGCAGTACTTC. As protein: CASSPPPSGGLVGYEQYF.

As to this clone: Other DNA sequences of this sample code for an identical CDR3. The chain uses TRBV11-3 and TRBJ2-3, with TRBD1 as a possible D gene (6 bases). V lost 6 bases and J lost 6, with 13 bases in between. Germline-derived CDR1 and CDR2 are SGHNT and YENEEA. CDR3 length equals 13 residues. The CDR3 DNA reads as TGTGCCAGCAGGGGACAACATGGGGATACGCAGTATTTT. This sequence encodes CASRGQHGDTQYF.

This sequence joins TRBV2 and TRBJ2-2; the D is unclear. With 0 bases removed from V and 4 bases from J, the gap between germline ends came to 9 bases. The CDR3 length is 15 residues. The germline V gene has CDR1 SNHLY and CDR2 FYNNEI. CDR3 DNA: TGTGCCAGCAGTGAAGCGCAAACGGGCACCGGGGAGCTGTTTTTT. Amino acid sequence: CASSEAQTGTGELFF.

The chain employs TRBV7-2 and TRBJ2-3, with 7 bases that match TRBD2. The CDR3 runs to 13 residues. The J segment lost 12 bases and the V segment lost 1 base, leaving 7 bases of the junction unmatched. The germline V gene has CDR1 SGHTA and CDR2 FQGNSA. The CDR3: CASSLGGAGSQYF. As DNA, the CDR3 is TGTGCCAGCAGCTTAGGAGGAGCGGGGTCACAGTATTTT. The entire variable domain, with the rest obtained from reference TRBV7-2 and TRBJ2-3, is as follows: GAGVSQSPSNKVTEKGKDVELRCDPISGHTALYWYRQSLGQGLEFLIYFQGNSAPDKSGLPSDRFSAERTGGSVSTLTIQRTQQEDSAVYLCASSLGGAGSQYFGPGTRLTVL.

J is TRBJ2-7 and V is TRBV2, with 7 bases lining up with TRBD1. CDR3 length: 15 amino acids. Looked up from germline, CDR1 is SNHLY and CDR2 is FYNNEI. Losses at the gene ends were 7 bases for V and 0 bases for J; bases not matched to a gene: 9. Here the CDR3 DNA reads TGTGCCAGCAACGTACAGGGGATAAACTCCTACGAGCAGTACTTC. Amino acids: CASNVQGINSYEQYF. Combining the CDR3 with reference TRBV2 and TRBJ2-7 gives the whole variable domain EPEVTQTPSHQVTQMGQEVILRCVPISNHLYFYWYRQILGQKVEFLVSFYNNEISEKSEIFDDQFSVERPDGSNFTLKIRSTKLEDSAMYFCASNVQGINSYEQYFGPGTRLTVT.

The chain combines TRBV27 with TRBJ2-1; D perhaps matches TRBD1 (6 bases). CDR3 size: 14 residues. The germline V gene encodes CDR1 MNHEY and CDR2 SMNVEV (reference sequence). Between the trimmed V and J ends, which lost 2 bases and 5 bases, there was a span of 10 bases. The CDR3 loop is CASSLRGMNNEQFF. CDR3 DNA: TGTGCCAGCAGTTTAAGGGGGATGAACAATGAGCAGTTCTTC.

This clone was found once. V is TRBV5-6 and J is TRBJ2-5; 7 bases line up with TRBD1. V trimming: 3 bases; J trimming: 2 bases; junction bases outside the gene matches: 4. Germline V gene data show CDR1 as SGHDT and CDR2 as YYEEEE. The CDR3 runs 14 residues. CDR3 sequence: CASSWGTVQETQYF. In DNA, the CDR3 is TGTGCCAGCAGCTGGGGGACAGTTCAAGAGACCCAGTACTTC.

The J gene is TRBJ1-2, the V gene TRBV30; 8 bases line up with TRBD1. The junction had 8 bases not matched to a gene; V was cut back by 3 bases and J by 5 bases. The germline V gene encodes CDR1 GTSNPN and CDR2 SVGIG (reference sequence). There are 14 residues in the CDR3. DNA for the CDR3: TGTGCCTGGAGCCCGACCGGGACAGGATATGGCTACACCTTC. This translates into CAWSPTGTGYGYTF. The full variable domain, with the rest looked up from reference TRBV30 and TRBJ1-2, is SQTIHQWPATLVQPVGSPLSLECTVEGTSNPNLYWYRQAAGRGLQLLFYSVGIGQISSEVPQNLSASRPQDRQFILSSKKLLLSDSGFYLCAWSPTGTGYGYTFGSGTRLTVV.

CDR3 sequence reads: CASSLGTSGDNEQFF. The CDR3 DNA is TGTGCCAGCAGTTTGGGAACTAGCGGGGACAATGAGCAGTTCTTC. This chain joins TRBV27 and TRBJ2-1; 10 bases match TRBD2. The junction had 4 bases not matched to a gene; V was cut back by 3 bases and J by 5 bases. Looked up from germline, CDR1 is MNHEY and CDR2 is SMNVEV (reference sequence). This CDR3 has 15 residues.

The chain recombines TRBV13 with TRBJ2-3; 14 positions agree with TRBD2. The CDR3 totals 17 residues. From germline, CDR1 is PRHDT and CDR2 FYEKMQ (reference sequence). Germline trimming cut 5 bases from V and 2 bases from J; bases unmatched to any gene: 6. DNA for the CDR3: TGTGCCAGCAGCCCTGGGACTAGCGGGGGAGCCACAGATACGCAGTATTTT. This encodes CASSPGTSGGATDTQYF.

The chain carries TRBV5-1 and TRBJ1-4, with D maybe TRBD1 (5 bases). V lost 3 bases to trimming and J lost 5 bases, with 14 bases between them. The germline gives CDR1 SGHRS, CDR2 YFSETQ. This CDR3 has 15 amino acids. In DNA form, the CDR3 reads TGCGCCAGCAGCTGGGAGGGGATTGGGAATGAAAAACTGTTTTTT. Translation: CASSWEGIGNEKLFF. The whole variable domain, filled in from reference TRBV5-1 and TRBJ1-4, reads KAGVTQTPRYLIKTRGQQVTLSCSPISGHRSVSWYQQTPGQGLQFLFEYFSETQRNKGNFPGRFSGRQFSNSRSEMNVSTLELGDSALYLCASSWEGIGNEKLFFGSGTQLSVL.

V is TRBV9 and J is TRBJ2-1; 8 nucleotides align to TRBD2. Germline CDR1 and CDR2: SGDLS and YYNGEE. The CDR3 is made up of 16 amino acids. V was clipped by 4 bases and J by 2 bases; unmatched bases: 8. The CDR3, as DNA: TGTGCCAGCAGCCCAGAGAGCGGGGGAACCTACAATGAGCAGTTCTTC. Its translation: CASSPESGGTYNEQFF. The complete variable domain, with remaining parts taken from reference TRBV9 and TRBJ2-1, reads DSGVTQTPKHLITATGQRVTLRCSPRSGDLSVYWYQQSLDQGLQFLIQYYNGEERAKGNILERFSAQQFPDLHSELNLSSLELGDSALYFCASSPESGGTYNEQFFGPGTRLTVL.